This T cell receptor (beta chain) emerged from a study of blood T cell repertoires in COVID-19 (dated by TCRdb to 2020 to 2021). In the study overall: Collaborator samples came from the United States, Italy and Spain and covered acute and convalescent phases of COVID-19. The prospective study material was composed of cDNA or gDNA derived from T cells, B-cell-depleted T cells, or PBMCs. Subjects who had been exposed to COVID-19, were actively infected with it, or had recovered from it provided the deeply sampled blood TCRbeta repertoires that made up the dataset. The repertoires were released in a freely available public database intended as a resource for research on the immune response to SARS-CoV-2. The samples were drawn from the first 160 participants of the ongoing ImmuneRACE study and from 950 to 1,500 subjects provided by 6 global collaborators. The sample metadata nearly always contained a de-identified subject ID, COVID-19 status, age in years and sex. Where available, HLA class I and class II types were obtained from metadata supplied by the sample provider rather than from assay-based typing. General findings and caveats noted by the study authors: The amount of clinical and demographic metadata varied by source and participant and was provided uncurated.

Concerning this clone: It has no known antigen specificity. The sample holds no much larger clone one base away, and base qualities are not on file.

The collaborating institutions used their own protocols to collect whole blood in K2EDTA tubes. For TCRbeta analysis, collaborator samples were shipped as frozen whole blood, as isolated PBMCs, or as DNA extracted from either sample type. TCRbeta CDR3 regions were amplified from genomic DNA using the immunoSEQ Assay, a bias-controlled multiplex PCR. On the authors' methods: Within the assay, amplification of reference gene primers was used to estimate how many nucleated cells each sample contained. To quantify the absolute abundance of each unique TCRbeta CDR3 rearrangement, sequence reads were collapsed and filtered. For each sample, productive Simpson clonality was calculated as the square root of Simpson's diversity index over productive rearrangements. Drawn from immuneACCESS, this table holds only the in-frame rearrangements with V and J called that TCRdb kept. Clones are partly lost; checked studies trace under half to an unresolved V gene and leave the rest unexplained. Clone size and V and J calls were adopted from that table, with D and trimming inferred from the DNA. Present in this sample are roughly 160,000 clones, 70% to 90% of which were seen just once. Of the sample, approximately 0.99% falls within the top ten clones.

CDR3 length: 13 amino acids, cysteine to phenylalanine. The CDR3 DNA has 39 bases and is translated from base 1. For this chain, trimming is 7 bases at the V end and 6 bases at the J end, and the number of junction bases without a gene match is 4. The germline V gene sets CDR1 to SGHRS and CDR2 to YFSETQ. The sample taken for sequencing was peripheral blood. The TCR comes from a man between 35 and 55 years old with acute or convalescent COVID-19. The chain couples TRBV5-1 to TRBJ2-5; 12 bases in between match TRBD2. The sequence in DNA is TGCGCCAGCTACGGACTAGCGGGGCAGACCCAGTACTTC. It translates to CASYGLAGQTQYF.